By proportion, the clone carrying this T cell receptor (beta chain) is medium-sized. The CDR3 is 14 amino acids. V was pared by 6 bases and J by 1 base, with 4 bases of the junction left unmatched. Germline V CDR1 and CDR2: MDHEN, SYDVKM. The sample belongs to a study of OX40 agonist ivuxolimab in advanced cancers. Profiling relied on immunoSEQ multiplex PCR, and the TCRdb table lists in-frame clones only, not all of them. In the table there are roughly 71,000 clones, 77% of which are singletons. No patient had autoimmune disease or received systemic immunosuppression. The V gene is TRBV28, the J gene TRBJ2-5; 8 nucleotides match TRBD2. Sequencing was performed on CD4+ or CD8+ T cells sorted from blood, taken in a trial of the OX40 agonist ivuxolimab. This sequence originates from an adult with an advanced solid tumor such as melanoma, head and neck, liver or kidney cancer. CDR3 nucleotide sequence: TGTGCCAGCAGCCCGGGGGGGGCCCAAGAGACCCAGTACTTC. It translates to CASSPGGAQETQYF.